Listed below are T cell receptor beta chains from one sample, sequenced in a study of a mutant IDH1 vaccine in newly diagnosed glioma. Measured with immunoSEQ multiplex PCR; TCRdb has only the in-frame clones, and not every one. Of around 40,000 clones in the sample, under 80% were seen once. These receptors are not linked to any known antigen. The source was PBMCs, collected from a glioma patient whose treatment included an IDH1 peptide vaccine. The receptor set was obtained from a middle-aged woman with glioma. Some clones in this sample may be carry-over from other donors' samples. CDR3s include the opening cysteine and the closing phenylalanine or tryptophan. D genes are given only for firm matches.

>TRBV27|NA
CASSLQPAGQGGYEQYF
>TRBV13|NA
CASSPPGGPHTDTQYF
>TRBV5-4|TRBD2
CASSSPIAGGVYNEQFF
>TRBV14|NA
CASSQGRPWNEQYF
>TRBV30|NA
CAWRLRGGEGEAFF
>TRBV29-1|TRBD1
CSTGEGNTIYF
>TRBV15|TRBD1
CATSRDEGQGISYEKLFF
>TRBV28|TRBD1
CASSRRGYAGGTPQHF
>TRBV5-4|NA
CASTAGSQETQYF
>TRBV7-9|NA
CASSSQGGSQPQHF
>TRBV7-3|NA
CASSSRRNADTQYF
>TRBV5-1|TRBD1
CASSEGQGNQPQHF
>TRBV5-4|NA
CASSLNSNQPQHF
>TRBV11-3|NA
CASSLRGTETDTQYF
>TRBV4-2|NA
CASSQDVRQGAGNEQFF
>TRBV18|TRBD1
CASSPPTGSTYEQYF
>TRBV7-3|NA
CASSLTGQPLYGYTF
>TRBV28|NA
CASSLPGVLWNTEAFF
>TRBV6-4|NA
CASRQLPQSSYEQYF
>TRBV7-8|NA
CASSPQAAAFAGELFF
>TRBV4-3|NA
CASSQAGFGTYGYTF
>TRBV19|NA
CASSFYRAMNTEAFF
>TRBV29-1|NA
CSVGRRADTQYF
>TRBV29-1|TRBD2
CSVGLAGSYEQYF
>TRBV6-5|NA
CASSYARLDRGSPLHF
>TRBV30|NA
CAWSVNGNTEAFF
>TRBV19|NA
CAGSGPSHGYTF
>TRBV19|NA
CASSPYGGGTGELFF
>TRBV6-1|NA
CASSETQGRNQPQHF
>TRBV6-5|NA
CASSYNVGGSYEQYF
>TRBV19|NA
CASSIRPTGNTIYF
>TRBV6-1|NA
CASSNSGNQPQHF
>TRBV10-3|TRBD1
CAISGTGVEQFF
>TRBV4-3|TRBD1
CASSQDYRGGYGYTF
>TRBV29-1|NA
CSVGPAGDIQETQYF
>TRBV7-9|NA
CASTDGSNQPQHF
>TRBV11-2|NA
CASSLANTGELFF
>TRBV19|NA
CASKRQGGDTEAFF
>TRBV6-5|NA
CASSYSGEVQPQHF
>TRBV7-8|TRBD1
CASSGTGTGGSPLHF